This T cell receptor beta chain emerged from a study of tumor-infiltrating lymphocytes in primary liver carcinoma. Study context: Patients comprised men and women whose ages fell between 30 and 69 years. Study outcomes and limitations: Tumors carried a top-250-clone fraction significantly exceeding that of blood (p = 0.039).

A constant-region primer served to make TCR beta cDNA from about 0.45 ug total RNA. Library construction for TCR beta comprised three nested multiplex PCR rounds performed with slightly modified ARM-PCR. For roughly 10 cycles apiece, the opening two PCR rounds ran with TRBV1-TRBV30 forward primers and a C-beta reverse primer. TCRdb passed the multiplex PCR reads through MiXCR, listing each CDR3 protein once. Of roughly 80,000 distinct CDR3 sequences in the sample, roughly 71% were seen once. The CDR3 spans 15 residues. The germline CDR1 and CDR2 sequences are SGHNT and YYREEE (reference sequence). About this clonotype itself: Antigen: not known. At one end, the junction sequence differs from germline, possibly due to a read error.

The source material, about 18-33 mg of unsorted bulk tissue, was used to co-extract RNA and DNA. With chronic HBV infection, the patients were also treatment-naive. The chain links TRBV5-4 to TRBJ2-7; D gene unclear. What was sequenced was tumor-adjacent normal liver tissue. The receptor was isolated from a man aged 40-55 years with primary liver carcinoma and hepatitis B virus infection. CDR3 sequence (DNA): TGTGGCAGCAGCCCCGAGAATGGGTCGCCCCTGGTGCAGTACTTC. This gives the protein CGSSPENGSPLVQYF.